Each of the 18 T cell receptor beta chains below was sequenced from the same sample in a study of T-cell reconstitution after alpha-beta-depleted transplantation in children. Preparation of the TCRbeta library was carried out with unique molecular identifiers. MiXCR was run by TCRdb on the PCR reads, yielding one entry per CDR3 protein. The data hold 300,000 to 350,000 distinct CDR3 sequences, with 20% to 30% observed a single time. The sample consisted of PBMCs, mostly from graft donor cells, taken 180 days after TCRalphabeta/CD19-depleted stem cell transplant. These receptors all come from a male patient between 10 and 17 years old who had a stem cell transplant for acute lymphoblastic leukemia, so the T cells may come from the graft donor.

The sample holds a few counts of this clonotype. The chain recombines TRBV18 with TRBJ2-7, with 8 bases matching TRBD2. The CDR3 is 15 amino acids. V shed 0 bases and J 2 bases; nucleotides not matched to a gene: 3. CDR1 and CDR2 from the germline V gene are KGHSH and LQKENI. As DNA, the CDR3 is TGTGCCAGCTCACCACCGGAGGGACTAGCCTACGAGCAGTACTTC. Translating gives CASSPPEGLAYEQYF.

In its sample, this clonotype was seen many times. This chain joins TRBV5-1 and TRBJ2-7; D possibly matches TRBD1 or TRBD2 (5 bases each). V lost 5 bases and J lost 0, with 15 bases in between. Germline V gene sequence: CDR1 SGHRS, CDR2 YFSETQ. This CDR3 has 15 residues. The CDR3 loop is CASRSGTVSSYEQYF. Written as DNA, the CDR3 is TGCGCCAGCAGATCCGGGACCGTAAGCTCCTACGAGCAGTACTTC.

J is TRBJ2-2 and V is TRBV4-1; no clear D. The CDR3 is made up of 16 amino acids. Trimming removed 2 bases at V and 7 bases at J, with 17 bases between. The germline CDR1 and CDR2 sequences are MGHRA and YSYEKL. The CDR3 DNA follows: TGCGCCAGCAGCCAACCCCACCGGACCCCAGGCGGGGAGCTGTTTTTT. Protein product: CASSQPHRTPGGELFF.

The chain joins TRBV5-1 to TRBJ2-2; D unclear. Germline-derived CDR1 and CDR2 are SGHRS and YFSETQ. The V end lost 2 bases, the J end lost 4 bases, and 9 bases lay between the germline ends. This CDR3 comprises 14 residues. The CDR3 sequence: CASSLGGVTGELFF. DNA of the CDR3: TGCGCCAGCAGCTTAGGTGGGGTCACCGGGGAGCTGTTTTTT.

The chain joins TRBV5-6 to TRBJ2-3, with TRBD2 identical over 9 bases. CDR3 length equals 19 residues. From germline, CDR1 is SGHDT and CDR2 YYEEEE. V was pared by 0 bases and J by 0 bases, with 11 bases of the junction left unmatched. The CDR3: CASSLGLAGWGTSTDTQYF. Written as DNA, the CDR3 is TGTGCCAGCAGCTTGGGCCTAGCGGGATGGGGGACTAGCACAGATACGCAGTATTTT.

The rearrangement links TRBV20-1 to TRBJ2-5; TRBD2 matches at 9 bases. This CDR3 spans 16 amino acids. Unmatched junction bases numbered 16, after V lost 4 bases and J lost 7 bases. Germline values: CDR1 DFQATT, CDR2 SNEGSKA (reference sequence). This chain's CDR3 is CSANRLGGRDYRTQYF. CDR3 in DNA: TGCAGTGCTAACCGACTAGGCGGGAGGGACTATAGGACCCAGTACTTC.

This clonotype was counted between two and nine times. This sequence joins TRBV25-1 and TRBJ2-1, with D possibly called TRBD1 or TRBD2 (5 bases each). This CDR3 has 15 amino acids. Germline loops: CDR1 MGHDK, CDR2 SYGVNS. Trimming removed 1 base at V and 5 bases at J, with 12 bases between. The DNA of the CDR3 is TGTGCCAGCAGTGAATGGTCGGGACGCGACAATGAGCAGTTCTTC. It yields the protein CASSEWSGRDNEQFF. Full variable domain (remainder filled in from reference TRBV25-1 and TRBJ2-1): EADIYQTPRYLVIGTGKKITLECSQTMGHDKMYWYQQDPGMELHLIHYSYGVNSTEKGDLSSESTVSRIRTEHFPLTLESARPSHTSQYLCASSEWSGRDNEQFFGPGTRLTVL.

This chain links TRBV20-1 with TRBJ2-7; 9 positions agree with TRBD1. Per the germline V gene, CDR1 is DFQATT and CDR2 is SNEGSKA (reference sequence). With V trimmed by 1 base and J by 4 bases, 8 bases remained unmatched. This CDR3 has 15 residues. The CDR3 coding sequence is TGCAGTGCTAGAGCCCAGGGGACAGGGCTTTACGAGCAGTACTTC. Protein sequence: CSARAQGTGLYEQYF.

This clonotype was detected only a few times. V is TRBV20-1 and J is TRBJ2-3; D not certain. The CDR3 is made up of 11 amino acids. Per germline, CDR1 DFQATT and CDR2 SNEGSKA (reference sequence). The V and J ends lost 4 bases and 2 bases respectively, with 4 bases between them. The CDR3 coding sequence is TGCAGTGCTACGTCCACAGATACGCAGTATTTT. It is translated as CSATSTDTQYF.

This clonotype has a handful of counts. CDR3 amino acids: CASPEQYF. Written as DNA, the CDR3 is TGTGCCAGCCCCGAGCAGTACTTC. The V gene is TRBV18, the J gene TRBJ2-7, with no clear D. This CDR3 is built from 8 residues. Germline V gene sequence: CDR1 KGHSH, CDR2 LQKENI. The V end lost 8 bases, the J end lost 6 bases, and 2 bases lay between the germline ends.

The genes are TRBV7-2 and TRBJ2-2; unclear D gene. This CDR3 is built from 13 residues. The V gene lost 6 bases and the J gene lost 2 bases, with 7 bases spanning the gap. CDR1 SGHTA and CDR2 FQGNSA come from the germline V gene. CDR3 sequence (DNA): TGTGCCAGCAGACTTTTAAACACCGGGGAGCTGTTTTTT. Translation: CASRLLNTGELFF.

The V call is TRBV10-3, the J call TRBJ2-3; D is unresolved. V lost 6 bases, J lost 2 bases, and 6 bases lay in between. Germline V CDR1 and CDR2: ENHRY, SYGVKD. The CDR3 has 12 residues. The CDR3 nucleotides are TGTGCCATCAGGGGTGACACAGATACGCAGTATTTT. It specifies CAIRGDTDTQYF.

This clonotype was detected only a few times. V is TRBV6-1 and J is TRBJ2-7; either TRBD1 or TRBD2 may fit D (5 bases each). Germline V lookup: CDR1 MNHNS, CDR2 SASEGT. V dropped 8 bases and J dropped 3 bases, with 11 bases sitting between them. The CDR3 sequence is 12 residues long. The CDR3 region has the DNA TGTGCCAGCGGGACGTTCAGCTACGAGCAGTACTTC. Amino acids: CASGTFSYEQYF.

This clonotype was observed a few times. The genes are TRBV7-9 and TRBJ2-1; no firm D call. The ends were cut back, 1 base at V and 0 bases at J, with 13 bases in the middle. Germline V gene data show CDR1 as SEHNR and CDR2 as FQNEAQ (reference sequence). The CDR3 is made up of 17 amino acids. The CDR3 sequence is CASSLVLVRSSYNEQFF. DNA of the CDR3: TGTGCCAGCAGCTTAGTTTTGGTTAGGAGCTCCTACAATGAGCAGTTCTTC.

This clonotype has a handful of counts. One junction end disagrees with the germline gene, perhaps due to a read error. The chain recombines TRBV10-3 with TRBJ2-1; 9 bases fit TRBD2. This CDR3 contains 12 residues. Per the germline V gene, CDR1 is ENHRY and CDR2 is SYGVKD. The CDR3 DNA reads TGTGCCATCAGTGAAAGCTTGCGGGAGGGGCACTTC. Protein product: CAISESLREGHF.

The gene calls are TRBV2 and TRBJ2-5; D is uncertain. CDR3 length equals 16 residues. The V end was cut by 4 bases, the J end by 4 bases, with 19 bases between. Germline CDR1 SNHLY, CDR2 FYNNEI. The CDR3 is CASSGQHLIRGETQYF. CDR3 sequence (DNA): TGTGCCAGCAGTGGCCAGCACTTAATTCGAGGAGAGACCCAGTACTTC.

This clonotype was detected only a few times. The J gene is TRBJ2-1, the V gene TRBV4-1; no reliable D call. The germline V and J ends were trimmed by 2 bases and 8 bases, with 10 bases remaining between them. Germline V CDR1 and CDR2: MGHRA, YSYEKL. This CDR3 contains 13 residues. For the CDR3, the DNA is TGCGCCAGCAGCCAACTATGGTGGGATGAGCAGTTCTTC. Its translation is CASSQLWWDEQFF.

In its sample, this clonotype was seen a few times. V is TRBV5-1 and J is TRBJ2-3, with D perhaps matching TRBD1 (6 bases). CDR3 length equals 14 residues. Between the trimmed V and J ends, which lost 0 bases and 4 bases, there was a span of 9 bases. Germline V gives CDR1 SGHRS, CDR2 YFSETQ. CDR3 DNA sequence: TGCGCCAGCAGCTTGGCCAGACAGGCAGATACGCAGTATTTT. Its translation: CASSLARQADTQYF.